The 25 T cell receptor beta chains given below trace back to one sample, sequenced in a study of CD8 T cells in Susac syndrome. Random hexamers were used to reverse transcribe 0.5 to 1 ug of RNA. From the immunoSEQ multiplex PCR reads, TCRdb called clonotypes with MiXCR, one entry per CDR3 protein. The profile shows some 150,000 distinct CDR3 sequences, roughly 95% of them singletons. Sequenced material: CD4+ T cells from PBMCs. These receptors originate from a human donor in good health.

The rearrangement uses TRBV2 and TRBJ2-1; D is unresolved. Looked up from germline, CDR1 is SNHLY and CDR2 is FYNNEI. The CDR3 totals 10 residues. V lost 2 bases, J lost 7 bases, and 0 bases lay in between. CDR3 in amino acids: CASSENEQFF. The CDR3, as DNA: TGTGCCAGCAGTGAAAATGAGCAGTTCTTC.

The chain has TRBV5-1 and TRBJ2-3, with TRBD2 as a possible D gene (5 bases). Germline loops: CDR1 SGHRS, CDR2 YFSETQ. This CDR3 comprises 15 residues. With 0 bases removed from V and 0 bases from J, the gap between germline ends came to 8 bases. The CDR3: CASSLDRGSTDTQYF. As DNA, the CDR3 is TGCGCCAGCAGCTTGGATCGCGGGAGCACAGATACGCAGTATTTT.

The V call is TRBV29-1, the J call TRBJ1-2, with TRBD1 identical over 9 bases. The ends lost 3 bases at V and 6 bases at J; junction bases unmatched: 11. The CDR3 is 15 residues long. The V gene's germline CDR1 is SQVTM and CDR2 ANQGSEA. The CDR3 DNA follows: TGCAGCGTTGACATCTTACAGGGGGCCGGGGATGGCTACACCTTC. It yields the protein CSVDILQGAGDGYTF. Full variable domain (missing parts from reference TRBV29-1 and TRBJ1-2): SAVISQKPSRDICQRGTSLTIQCQVDSQVTMMFWYRQQPGQSLTLIATANQGSEATYESGFVIDKFPISRPNLTFSTLTVSNMSPEDSSIYLCSVDILQGAGDGYTFGSGTRLTVV.

The chain combines TRBV27 with TRBJ1-1; D remains ambiguous. V gave up 6 bases and J gave up 5 bases, with 16 bases separating them. The CDR3 has 14 residues. CDR1 is MNHEY, CDR2 SMNVEV, per germline (reference sequence). The CDR3 bases are TGTGCCAGCAGGCCTCCGGGCCCTGAGACTGAAGCTTTCTTT. Translated: CASRPPGPETEAFF.

The J gene is TRBJ2-5, the V gene TRBV4-1; 12 nucleotides match TRBD2. Germline V gene data show CDR1 as MGHRA and CDR2 as YSYEKL. The CDR3 runs 16 residues. V was clipped by 1 base and J by 1 base; unmatched bases: 1. CDR3 sequence: CASSQGTSGIQETQYF. The CDR3 region has the DNA TGCGCCAGCAGCCAAGGGACTAGCGGGATCCAAGAGACCCAGTACTTC.

This chain joins TRBV7-8 and TRBJ2-7, with D possibly matching TRBD1 (5 bases). Germline V CDR1 and CDR2: SGHVS, FQNEAQ. V lost 3 bases to trimming and J lost 3 bases, with 12 bases between them. This CDR3 contains 14 residues. CDR3 nucleotide sequence: TGTGCCAGCAGCTTTGACGACAGCAACTACGAGCAGTACTTC. The encoded protein is CASSFDDSNYEQYF.

The chain is built from TRBV29-1 and TRBJ2-3; perhaps TRBD1 as D (5 bases). The V end lost 1 base, the J end lost 7 bases, and 15 bases lay between the germline ends. This CDR3 has 14 amino acids. Per germline, CDR1 SQVTM and CDR2 ANQGSEA. This CDR3 is CSVEGTSVGNTQYF. The CDR3 nucleotides read TGCAGCGTTGAAGGGACATCCGTTGGAAATACGCAGTATTTT.

The V call is TRBV9, the J call TRBJ2-1, with D unclear. V was clipped by 3 bases and J by 10 bases, with 14 bases between them. This CDR3 region has 13 residues. Germline lookup yields CDR1 SGDLS and CDR2 YYNGEE. CDR3 bases: TGTGCCAGCAGCGCCCTAGACCAAACCGAGCAGTTCTTC. Amino acid sequence: CASSALDQTEQFF.

This clonotype has just a few counts. This rearrangement joins TRBV19 to TRBJ1-1, with a weak D call TRBD1 (5 bases). Per germline, CDR1 LNHDA and CDR2 SQIVND (reference sequence). This CDR3 is built from 13 residues. Trimming took 5 bases from V and 0 from J, leaving 7 bases between them. The CDR3: CASSQGLNTEAFF. The CDR3 DNA sequence: TGTGCCAGTAGTCAGGGCTTGAACACTGAAGCTTTCTTT.

The chain couples TRBV15 to TRBJ1-2; the D is unclear. V was shortened by 1 base and J by 0 bases, with 12 bases between the two germline ends. This CDR3 spans 16 amino acids. Germline V gene data show CDR1 as LNHNV and CDR2 as YYDKDF (reference sequence). The CDR3 is CATSRGLGIANYGYTF. The CDR3, as DNA: TGTGCCACCAGCAGAGGGTTAGGAATTGCTAACTATGGCTACACCTTC.

The J gene is TRBJ2-7, the V gene TRBV5-6, with TRBD1 matching 9 bases. Looked up from germline, CDR1 is SGHDT and CDR2 is YYEEEE. The CDR3 has 16 amino acids. V was pared by 4 bases and J by 1 base, with 9 bases of the junction left unmatched. CDR3 bases: TGTGCCAGCAGCCCCACCGGGACAGGGACTTCCTACGAGCAGTACTTC. Translation gives CASSPTGTGTSYEQYF.

The chain links TRBV7-8 to TRBJ2-1; D is undetermined. The germline gives CDR1 SGHVS, CDR2 FQNEAQ. The V end lost 4 bases, the J end lost 6 bases, and 10 bases lay between the germline ends. CDR3 length equals 13 residues. The CDR3 DNA sequence: TGTGCCAGCAGCTCCTTCACCGTCAATGAGCAGTTCTTC. Its translation: CASSSFTVNEQFF. The entire variable domain, with the rest obtained from reference TRBV7-8 and TRBJ2-1, is as follows: GAGVSQSPRYKVAKRGQDVALRCDPISGHVSLFWYQQALGQGPEFLTYFQNEAQLDKSGLPSDRFFAERPEGSVSTLKIQRTQQEDSAVYLCASSSFTVNEQFFGPGTRLTVL.

The chain is built from TRBV18 and TRBJ2-7, with D perhaps TRBD2 (5 bases). Trimming removed 6 bases at V and 3 bases at J, with 15 bases between. Germline CDR1 reads KGHSH; CDR2 reads LQKENI. The CDR3 has 14 residues. CDR3 sequence: CASSTRDYSYEQYF. The DNA for the CDR3 is TGTGCCAGCTCTACGCGCGACTATAGCTACGAGCAGTACTTC.

About this clonotype itself: Relative to the germline gene, one junction end is altered; a read error may explain this. The chain couples TRBV7-9 to TRBJ2-3, with D hard to call. This CDR3 spans 13 amino acids. Per germline, CDR1 SEHNR and CDR2 FQNEAQ (reference sequence). CDR3 in amino acids: CASSLQTTYAVDF. DNA for the CDR3: TGTGCCAGCAGCTTACAGACAACTTACGCGGTGGATTTT.

This clonotype has only one observation. The chain uses TRBV2 and TRBJ1-3; 7 bases map to TRBD1. V lost 6 bases to trimming and J lost 0 bases; unmatched junction nucleotides: 5. There are 15 residues in the CDR3. Germline lookup yields CDR1 SNHLY and CDR2 FYNNEI. This chain's CDR3 is CASREDRISGNTIYF. The CDR3, as DNA: TGTGCCAGCAGGGAGGACAGGATCTCTGGAAACACCATATATTTT. Based on the CDR3 plus reference TRBV2 and TRBJ1-3, the full variable domain is EPEVTQTPSHQVTQMGQEVILRCVPISNHLYFYWYRQILGQKVEFLVSFYNNEISEKSEIFDDQFSVERPDGSNFTLKIRSTKLEDSAMYFCASREDRISGNTIYFGEGSWLTVV.

The V gene is TRBV9, the J gene TRBJ2-6; the D is unclear. Germline V CDR1 and CDR2: SGDLS, YYNGEE. V gave up 1 base and J gave up 2 bases, with 7 bases separating them. The length of the CDR3 is 15 residues. The CDR3 DNA follows: TGTGCCAGCAGCGTACGCTCGGCTGGGGCCAACGTCCTGACTTTC. Amino acids: CASSVRSAGANVLTF.

This sequence joins TRBV12-3 or TRBV12-4 and TRBJ1-2; maybe TRBD1 (5 bases). Trimming pared 10 bases from V and 3 bases from J, leaving 12 bases between. The CDR3 is made up of 12 amino acids. The CDR3 bases are TGTGCCACTAGGGGCAGGGACTATGGCTACACCTTC. Its translation: CATRGRDYGYTF.

The chain has TRBV9 and TRBJ2-1; 8 nucleotides align to TRBD2. The germline V gene has CDR1 SGDLS and CDR2 YYNGEE. The CDR3 extends over 18 amino acids. V trimming: 0 bases; J trimming: 6 bases; junction bases outside the gene matches: 14. The CDR3 spells CASSVATGGAGVGNEQFF. DNA for the CDR3: TGTGCCAGCAGCGTAGCTACGGGGGGAGCGGGAGTTGGCAATGAGCAGTTCTTC.

The chain has TRBV28 and TRBJ2-1; D ambiguous. Germline V gene sequence: CDR1 MDHEN, CDR2 SYDVKM. Trimming took off 7 bases at V and 9 bases at J, with 13 bases between the two ends. CDR3 length: 12 amino acids. The CDR3 DNA sequence: TGTGCCAGCACCTCGCGGCGGCGTGAGCAGTTCTTC. It yields the protein CASTSRRREQFF.

The V gene is TRBV25-1, the J gene TRBJ2-3; the match to TRBD2 covers 10 bases. Germline CDR1 reads MGHDK; CDR2 reads SYGVNS. With V trimmed by 1 base and J by 5 bases, 24 bases remained unmatched. CDR3 size: 22 residues. The CDR3 protein is CASSEFPSGASRASGSEDTQYF. The CDR3 nucleotides are TGTGCCAGCAGTGAATTCCCTTCCGGGGCCTCGAGGGCTAGCGGGAGTGAAGATACGCAGTATTTT.

CDR3 loop: CASSLDAYEQFF. The CDR3 coding sequence is TGCGCCAGCAGCTTGGATGCCTATGAGCAGTTCTTC. The rearrangement joins TRBV5-1 to TRBJ2-1; D is uncertain. The germline V gene encodes CDR1 SGHRS and CDR2 YFSETQ. The length of the CDR3 is 12 residues. The V end was cut by 0 bases, the J end by 8 bases, with 6 bases between.

This rearrangement joins TRBV29-1 to TRBJ2-5; D is ambiguous. The V and J ends lost 6 bases and 3 bases respectively, with 11 bases between them. The CDR3 contains 12 residues. The V gene's germline CDR1 is SQVTM and CDR2 ANQGSEA. The CDR3: CSVPWPEETQYF. CDR3 coding DNA: TGCAGCGTCCCGTGGCCCGAAGAGACCCAGTACTTC.

This clonotype was detected once. This rearrangement joins TRBV27 to TRBJ2-1; TRBD2 aligns across 11 bases. In germline, CDR1 is MNHEY, CDR2 SMNVEV (reference sequence). V was pared by 5 bases and J by 2 bases, with 11 bases of the junction left unmatched. The CDR3 loop spans 18 amino acids. The DNA of the CDR3 is TGTGCCAGCAGTCCCCGCCCCCTAGCGGGAGGCCCCTACAATGAGCAGTTCTTC. Translation: CASSPRPLAGGPYNEQFF.

The V and J genes are TRBV7-9 and TRBJ2-7; 8 bases are a match to TRBD1. The germline CDR1 and CDR2 sequences are SEHNR and FQNEAQ (reference sequence). The CDR3 is made up of 14 amino acids. The V segment lost 5 bases and the J segment 6 bases; nucleotides outside the gene matches: 9. Written as DNA, the CDR3 is TGTGCCAGCAGCCGACCGGGACAGGCTCCCGAGCAGTACTTC. Protein product: CASSRPGQAPEQYF.

The chain has TRBV7-3 and TRBJ1-3, with 8 bases lining up with TRBD1. The CDR3 is 15 residues long. V shed 2 bases and J 4 bases; nucleotides not matched to a gene: 4. CDR1 is SGHTA, CDR2 FQGTGA, per germline. CDR3 in DNA: TGTGCCAGCAGCTTAGCAGGGGGCGCAGGAAACACCATATATTTT. Protein: CASSLAGGAGNTIYF. Full variable domain (outside the CDR3, taken from reference TRBV7-3 and TRBJ1-3): GAGVSQTPSNKVTEKGKYVELRCDPISGHTALYWYRQSLGQGPEFLIYFQGTGAADDSGLPNDRFFAVRPEGSVSTLKIQRTERGDSAVYLCASSLAGGAGNTIYFGEGSWLTVV.